This T cell receptor beta chain was sequenced for a study of OX40 agonist ivuxolimab in advanced cancers. V shed 4 bases and J shed 6 bases, with 9 bases lying between them. Germline CDR1 and CDR2: DFQATT and SNEGSKA (reference sequence). This CDR3 comprises 11 residues. Only in-frame clones appear in the TCRdb table, and some are missing; sequencing was by immunoSEQ multiplex PCR. The repertoire has fewer than 100,000 clones, roughly nine tenths of them found once; the top ten carry under 0.8%. This clone has more than one count but fewer than ten. Sequenced here: CD4+ or CD8+ T cells sorted from blood, sampled in a trial of the OX40 agonist ivuxolimab. V is TRBV20-1 and J is TRBJ1-1; D is unclear. The clonotype was recovered from an adult with an advanced solid tumor such as melanoma, head and neck, liver or kidney cancer. The CDR3 spells CSAKSNAEAFF. The CDR3 bases are TGCAGTGCTAAATCCAACGCTGAAGCTTTCTTT.